This T cell receptor beta chain was recorded in a study of patients and donors after allogeneic stem cell transplantation. The CDR3 sequence is 15 residues long. The ends were cut back, 4 bases at V and 3 bases at J, with 15 bases in the middle. CDR1 and CDR2 from the germline V gene are SGHRS and YFSETQ. TCRdb ran MiXCR on the RT-PCR reads and lists one entry per CDR3 protein. The sample shows some 880,000 distinct CDR3 sequences, roughly 18% of them seen only once. This chain links TRBV5-1 with TRBJ2-3, with D maybe TRBD1 (5 bases). Specimen: blood, either unsorted or a sorted T cell fraction (not recorded which). The TCR comes from a human donor who was either an allogeneic HSCT recipient or a stem cell or donor lymphocyte infusion donor (not recorded which). It is not recorded whose cells these are; they may come from a transplant donor. DNA of the CDR3: TGCGCCAGCAGCCCCCGGCAGGGAACGACAGATACGCAGTATTTT. It yields the protein CASSPRQGTTDTQYF.